This T cell receptor (beta chain) is from a study of T cells in Graves' hyperthyroidism and ophthalmopathy. Between the trimmed V and J ends, which lost 6 bases and 7 bases, there was a span of 21 bases. The CDR3 extends over 14 amino acids. In germline, CDR1 is DFQATT, CDR2 SNEGSKA (reference sequence). TCR beta CDR3 region amplification was performed from RNA transcripts. HTBI primers were used for first-round RT-PCR of the TCR CDR3. TCRdb independently ran MiXCR on the multiplex PCR reads; one entry per CDR3 protein. The sample records 500,000 to 700,000 distinct CDR3 sequences, approximately 15% being singletons. This clonotype was seen a few times. Clinicians diagnosed patients from clinical symptoms, serum thyroxine and TRAb, thyroid ultrasound and orbital computed tomography.

The chain uses TRBV20-1 and TRBJ1-2; D is uncertain. Sample: blood. This TCR came from a woman between 18 and 29 years old with Graves' hyperthyroidism. CDR3 region: CSAARDAGLSGYTF. The CDR3 coding sequence is TGCAGTGCGGCACGGGATGCCGGGCTGAGTGGCTACACCTTC.